These T cell receptor beta chains were read from a single sample in a study of blood T cell repertoires in COVID-19. Repertoires were generated with immunoSEQ multiplex PCR, while TCRdb's copy carries only in-frame clones and drops some. The sample yields 150,000 to 200,000 clones, roughly nine tenths seen once. Sequenced material: peripheral blood. The receptors originated from a man aged 55 to 70 with acute or convalescent COVID-19. CDR3s include the opening cysteine and the closing phenylalanine or tryptophan. Each record gives: D gene, CDR3 length, V gene, J gene, clone size, CDR3 DNA, CDR3 protein. D genes are given only for firm matches. Size values are once, few and many counts, or a class for expanded clones, and some rows have none.

D: TRBD1; length: 14; V: TRBV6-6; J: TRBJ1-1; size: once; DNA: TGTGCCAGCAACGCGGACAGGCCCAGGGGTGAAGCTTTCTTT; CDR3: CASNADRPRGEAFF
D: TRBD1; length: 15; V: TRBV30; J: TRBJ1-5; size: -; DNA: TGTGCCTGGAGCTGGGCCAGGGGGCAGAATCAGCCCCAGCATTTT; CDR3: CAWSWARGQNQPQHF
D: TRBD1; length: 14; V: TRBV30; J: TRBJ1-2; size: -; DNA: TGTGCCTGGAGTGAGGACAGGGGGCATTTTGGCTACACCTTC; CDR3: CAWSEDRGHFGYTF
D: -; length: 12; V: TRBV14; J: TRBJ1-4; size: -; DNA: TGTGCCAGCAGCCAAGTCGGTGAAAAACTGTTTTTT; CDR3: CASSQVGEKLFF
D: TRBD2; length: 16; V: TRBV10-3; J: TRBJ2-3; size: few; DNA: TGTGCCATCAGGTCGGGACTAGCGGGGAAAACAGATACGCAGTATTTT; CDR3: CAIRSGLAGKTDTQYF
D: -; length: 15; V: TRBV6-5; J: TRBJ2-1; size: -; DNA: TGTGCCAGCAGCCAATCGGCGCGAAGGGGGAATGAGCAGTTCTTC; CDR3: CASSQSARRGNEQFF
D: -; length: 13; V: TRBV6-5; J: TRBJ2-1; size: -; DNA: TGTGCCAGCAGTTACGAGCCCTACAATGAGCAGTTCTTC; CDR3: CASSYEPYNEQFF
D: -; length: 15; V: TRBV7-2; J: TRBJ2-4; size: -; DNA: TGTGCCAGCAGCCCATTAGGAGTCCCCAAAAACATTCAGTACTTC; CDR3: CASSPLGVPKNIQYF
D: -; length: 15; V: TRBV7-3; J: TRBJ1-2; size: -; DNA: TGTGCCAGCAGCTCCCTCCCCCAGGCACTCTCTGGCTACACCTTC; CDR3: CASSSLPQALSGYTF
D: -; length: 15; V: TRBV5-6; J: TRBJ2-2; size: few; DNA: TGTGCCAGCAGCTTGGGGGGCCTGGGGACCGGGGAGCTGTTTTTT; CDR3: CASSLGGLGTGELFF
D: -; length: 13; V: TRBV19; J: TRBJ2-1; size: -; DNA: TGTGCCAGTACTCCCGGACGGGGGGCCTTGCAGTTCTTC; CDR3: CASTPGRGALQFF
D: -; length: 14; V: TRBV30; J: TRBJ1-2; size: -; DNA: TGTGCCTGGAGTGTAGATCCAGGGTCCTATGGCTACACCTTC; CDR3: CAWSVDPGSYGYTF
D: -; length: 13; V: TRBV7-9; J: TRBJ1-1; size: -; DNA: TGTGCCAGCAGTTTTCAGGGGAACACTGAAGCTTTCTTT; CDR3: CASSFQGNTEAFF
D: -; length: 10; V: TRBV12-3/TRBV12-4; J: TRBJ1-3; size: -; DNA: TGTGCCGGAGGGCGGGACACCATATATTTT; CDR3: CAGGRDTIYF
D: -; length: 14; V: TRBV7-3; J: TRBJ2-3; size: -; DNA: TGTGCCAGCAGCTTAACGAGAAGCACAGATACGCAGTATTTT; CDR3: CASSLTRSTDTQYF
D: TRBD1; length: 13; V: TRBV27; J: TRBJ1-1; size: -; DNA: TGTGCCAGCAGGGGGACAGGGAACACTGAAGCTTTCTTT; CDR3: CASRGTGNTEAFF
D: TRBD1; length: 15; V: TRBV7-9; J: TRBJ2-2; size: -; DNA: TGTGCCAGCAGCCCCGCGGGACAGGGGGTTGGGGAGCTGTTTTTT; CDR3: CASSPAGQGVGELFF
D: -; length: 13; V: TRBV5-1; J: TRBJ2-1; size: once; DNA: TGCGCCAGCAGTGGGCTAGCTTACAATGAGCAGTTCTTC; CDR3: CASSGLAYNEQFF
D: TRBD1; length: 18; V: TRBV10-2; J: TRBJ1-6; size: -; DNA: TGCGCCAGCAGTGAGAGCCCCCGGGACAGGGGTTTCAATTCACCCCTCCACTTT; CDR3: CASSESPRDRGFNSPLHF
D: TRBD2; length: 17; V: TRBV7-6; J: TRBJ2-7; size: -; DNA: TGTGCCAGCAGCTTAGGGACTAGCGGGAGGCTCGGGTACGAGCAGTACTTC; CDR3: CASSLGTSGRLGYEQYF
D: -; length: 19; V: TRBV7-3; J: TRBJ2-1; size: -; DNA: TGTGCCAGCAGCTCCCTCGTGGGCTACAGCACGTCAACCTCCAATGAGCAGTTCTTC; CDR3: CASSSLVGYSTSTSNEQFF